This is a list of T cell receptor beta chains from one sample in a study of T cell repertoires in cytomegalovirus infection. TCRdb re-derived calls from the reads in MiXCR, one entry per CDR3 protein. In the table there are some 680,000 distinct CDR3 sequences, 35% to 40% of which are singletons. The sample comprised PBMCs. The receptors shown here come from a human donor in good health (CMV status not recorded). Some clones in this sample may be carry-over from other donors' samples. Both conserved end residues are part of each CDR3. A D gene is named only where the DNA matches it firmly. Size values are once, few and many counts, or a class for expanded clones, and some rows have none.

V gene	clone size	D gene	J gene	CDR3 DNA	CDR3 protein
TRBV6-1	NA	TRBD1	TRBJ2-7	TGTGCCAGCAGTGATAGTTATTTCCCCACTATGACAGGGACCTACGAGCAGTACTTC	CASSDSYFPTMTGTYEQYF
TRBV6-4	NA	TRBD1	TRBJ1-1	TGTGCCAGCAGGAACAGGGGGCAAGCTTTCTTT	CASRNRGQAFF
TRBV6-1	few	NA	TRBJ2-2	TGTGCCAGCAGTCCGGGACTCAGGAACACCGGGGAGCTGTTTTTT	CASSPGLRNTGELFF
TRBV10-3	many	NA	TRBJ2-1	TGTGCCATCAGTGAGTGGCTAGCGACGAGCTCCTACAATGAGCAGTTCTTC	CAISEWLATSSYNEQFF
TRBV19	NA	TRBD2	TRBJ2-2	TGTGCCAGTAGGCTAGCGGGGCCGAACACCGGGGAGCTGTTTTTT	CASRLAGPNTGELFF
TRBV28	NA	NA	TRBJ2-2	TGTGCCAGCAGTTCGGGACTTCTTAACACCGGGGAGCTGTTTTTT	CASSSGLLNTGELFF
TRBV11-2	few	NA	TRBJ1-5	TGTGCCAGCAGCTTCTCTAATGTCCTAGACAGGTACCTTAGCAATCAGCCCCAGCATTTT	CASSFSNVLDRYLSNQPQHF
TRBV7-2	many	NA	TRBJ1-1	TGTGCCAGCAGCTTAGTTGAGACGAACACTGAAGCTTTCTTT	CASSLVETNTEAFF
TRBV5-3	NA	NA	TRBJ1-4	TGTGCCAGCAGCACGGACCTTAGGGAAAAACTGTTTTTT	CASSTDLREKLFF
TRBV11-2	NA	TRBD2	TRBJ2-1	TGTGCCAGCAGCTTAGTCCCTAGGTTGGAGCGGGAGTCGAGGGATGAGCAGTTCTTC	CASSLVPRLERESRDEQFF
TRBV28	NA	NA	TRBJ1-2	TGTGCCAGCATGGCTACCTATGGCTACACCTTC	CASMATYGYTF
TRBV5-6	NA	NA	TRBJ1-2	TGTGCCAGCAGCTTGGAGTTCTATGGCTACACCTTC	CASSLEFYGYTF
TRBV30	few	NA	TRBJ1-1	TGTGCCTGGAGAAGCCAGGGGAACACTGAAGCTTTCTTT	CAWRSQGNTEAFF
TRBV19	NA	NA	TRBJ1-3	TGTGCCAGTAGTCTTGGGCAGGGCGTTGGAAACACCATATATTTT	CASSLGQGVGNTIYF
TRBV28	few	NA	TRBJ1-1	TGTGCCAGCAGGAAACAGTTTGAAGCTTTCTTT	CASRKQFEAFF
TRBV29-1	few	NA	TRBJ2-4	TGCAGCGTTGTTGGGGACATTCAGTACTTC	CSVVGDIQYF
TRBV19	few	NA	TRBJ2-7	TGTGCCAGTAGTATAGGGGGCCTCACCTACGAGCAGTACTTC	CASSIGGLTYEQYF
TRBV4-1	few	NA	TRBJ1-3	TGCGCCAGCAGCTTCGACCGGTTCGGTGGAAACACCATATATTTT	CASSFDRFGGNTIYF
TRBV19	NA	NA	TRBJ1-1	TGTGCCACCGGGACATCCTCCACTGAAGCTTTCTTT	CATGTSSTEAFF
TRBV4-3	NA	NA	TRBJ2-5	TGCGCCAGCCGCCATCCCCAAGAGACCCAGTACTTC	CASRHPQETQYF
TRBV6-1	NA	TRBD1	TRBJ2-4	TGTGCCAGCAGTTTCTCAGGACAGGGGGCTCCCGAGTACTTC	CASSFSGQGAPEYF
TRBV28	NA	NA	TRBJ2-1	TGTGCCACCTCCGTTATATGGGGTGAGCAGTTCTTC	CATSVIWGEQFF
TRBV29-1	few	NA	TRBJ1-4	TGCAGCGCTGGGTCGTCGGCTGAAAAACTGTTTTTT	CSAGSSAEKLFF
TRBV28	NA	TRBD1	TRBJ1-3	TGTGCCAGCAGTCGGAGGACAGGGCCAACGGCAAACACCATATATTTT	CASSRRTGPTANTIYF
TRBV12-3/TRBV12-4	NA	NA	TRBJ2-5	TGTGCCAGCAATCAGGGACCCGTCGAGACCCAGTACTTC	CASNQGPVETQYF
TRBV12-3/TRBV12-4	few	NA	TRBJ2-1	TGTGCCAGCACCCCATTCTTGGGGACACCACGATACAATGAGCAGTTCTTC	CASTPFLGTPRYNEQFF
TRBV5-1	NA	TRBD2	TRBJ2-1	TGCGCCAGCAGCTTGAGGTCCGGGACTAGCGGGAGCAATGAGCAGTTCTTC	CASSLRSGTSGSNEQFF
TRBV12-3/TRBV12-4	NA	NA	TRBJ2-1	TGTGCCAGCAGTGGTGACAGTCTGAGAAATGAGCAGTTCTTC	CASSGDSLRNEQFF
TRBV2	NA	NA	TRBJ1-2	TGTGCCAGCAGTGACAGGGCCGCTCTTTACTATGGCTACACCTTC	CASSDRAALYYGYTF
TRBV29-1	NA	NA	TRBJ1-2	TGCAGCGTAACGCCCGGTCGTGATGGCTACACCTTC	CSVTPGRDGYTF
TRBV19	few	NA	TRBJ1-6	TGTGCCAGTAGTCCAGGAGGGTCTAATTCACCCCTCCACTTT	CASSPGGSNSPLHF
TRBV27	NA	NA	TRBJ1-1	TGTGCCAGCAGTTTTTTAGGGTTTGAAGCTTTCTTT	CASSFLGFEAFF
TRBV7-9	NA	TRBD1	TRBJ2-2	TGTGCCAGCAGCCGGGACAGGGGAAACCACCACCCGACACAAAACACCGGGGAGCTGTTTTTT	CASSRDRGNHHPTQNTGELFF
TRBV6-1	few	NA	TRBJ2-7	TGTGCCACCTCACAGAGCTCCTACGAGCAGTACTTC	CATSQSSYEQYF
TRBV28	NA	NA	TRBJ1-2	TGTGCCAGCAGAGGTCTACCGGGGGCATCTAACTATGGCTACACCTTC	CASRGLPGASNYGYTF
TRBV5-1	few	NA	TRBJ1-1	TGCGCCAGCGGTCAGGAGAACACTGAAGCTTTCTTT	CASGQENTEAFF
TRBV7-2	many	TRBD1	TRBJ2-7	TGTGCCAGCAGCTTGGGGACAGGACAGCAGTACTTC	CASSLGTGQQYF
TRBV15	NA	TRBD2	TRBJ2-1	TGTGCCACCAGCACCGTATCGGGACTAGCGGGACTGGCTAATGAGCAGTTCTTC	CATSTVSGLAGLANEQFF
TRBV15	NA	TRBD1	TRBJ1-4	TGTGCCACCAGCTCCGGACAGGGGCGGAATTTGGCGAAACTGTTTTTT	CATSSGQGRNLAKLFF
TRBV20-1	NA	NA	TRBJ1-6	TGCAGTGCTAGAGAGCGGGGGAGCTCCTATAATTCACCCCTCCACTTT	CSARERGSSYNSPLHF
TRBV12-3/TRBV12-4	few	NA	TRBJ2-1	TGTGCCAGCAGCACATTGGGGGGGCGGGGGAGATACAATGAGCAGTTCTTC	CASSTLGGRGRYNEQFF
TRBV20-1	NA	TRBD1	TRBJ1-5	TGCAGTGCCATTTACGGGACAGGGAATCGGCCCCAGCATTTT	CSAIYGTGNRPQHF
TRBV28	many	NA	TRBJ2-7	TGTGCCAGCAGAATACAGGGCTACGAGCAGTACTTC	CASRIQGYEQYF
TRBV7-8	few	NA	TRBJ1-2	TGTGCCAGCAGACTTTACCGGGACCCATCTAACTATGGCTACACCTTC	CASRLYRDPSNYGYTF
TRBV19	few	NA	TRBJ2-2	TGTGCCAGTAGATCCTCGCCAGCGGGCACCGGGGAGCTGTTTTTT	CASRSSPAGTGELFF
TRBV5-1	NA	NA	TRBJ2-1	TGCGCCAGCAGCTTGACGGTAGCCCCACTGTTCCATGAGCAGTTCTTC	CASSLTVAPLFHEQFF
TRBV28	NA	NA	TRBJ2-7	TGTACCAGCAGTCCCGACAGTTACGAGCAGTACTTC	CTSSPDSYEQYF
TRBV25-1	NA	NA	TRBJ2-7	TGTGCCAGCACGCCCAAGGGAGGGGGCAACTACGAGCAGTACTTC	CASTPKGGGNYEQYF
TRBV7-2	many	NA	TRBJ1-1	TGTGCCAGCAGCCCAGGACCAGGGCGGGGAAACACTGAAGCTTTCTTT	CASSPGPGRGNTEAFF
TRBV24-1	NA	NA	TRBJ2-3	TGTGCCACCAGTGACCGGGGGCGCCCCGATACGCAGTATTTT	CATSDRGRPDTQYF
TRBV7-6	few	TRBD2	TRBJ2-1	TGTGCCAGCAGCTTAGATGCAGTAGCGGGAATCTCCTACAATGAGCAGTTCTTC	CASSLDAVAGISYNEQFF
TRBV7-8	NA	NA	TRBJ1-6	TGTGCCAGCTCCAGTTTAAGTCATGATAATTCACCCCTCCACTTT	CASSSLSHDNSPLHF
TRBV12-3/TRBV12-4	few	NA	TRBJ1-2	TGTGCCAGCAGTTTGGTAACGAGCGATGGCTACACCTTC	CASSLVTSDGYTF
TRBV28	NA	NA	TRBJ2-5	TGTACCAGCAGTACGAGGGGGCAAGAGACCCAGTACTTC	CTSSTRGQETQYF
TRBV5-6	NA	TRBD1	TRBJ1-6	TGTGCCAGCAGCCTCGCGACAGGGGGCGCTTATAATTCACCCCTCCACTTT	CASSLATGGAYNSPLHF
TRBV5-1	NA	TRBD2	TRBJ2-2	TGCGCCAGCAGCCTGGGACTAGCGTCCGGGGAGCTGTTTTTT	CASSLGLASGELFF
TRBV19	many	TRBD1	TRBJ1-1	TGTGCCAGCAGGACAGGGGGCACTGAAGCTTTCTTT	CASRTGGTEAFF
TRBV7-2	many	NA	TRBJ1-1	TGTGCCAGCAGCTTAGGCGGACAAGCTTTCTTT	CASSLGGQAFF
TRBV6-6	few	NA	TRBJ1-6	TGTGCCAGCAGTTACAGCCAGGGTGTAAACTCACCCCTCCACTTT	CASSYSQGVNSPLHF